Detailed here is one T cell receptor beta chain. As yet, its antigen is unknown. The data belong to a study of T cell repertoires in cytomegalovirus infection. Deletions cut 3 bases from V and 2 bases from J, with 8 bases between. Germline CDR1 is LGHNT and CDR2 is FRNRAP. The length of the CDR3 is 13 residues. TCRdb analysed the reads with MiXCR anew, one entry per CDR3 protein. Of about 110,000 distinct CDR3 sequences in the sample, around 45% were seen once. The gene calls are TRBV12-5 and TRBJ2-7, with D hard to call. The sample here was CD8+ T cells from cultured PBMCs, taken from culture after CMV antigen stimulation. The sequence came from a human donor in good health (CMV status not recorded). Some clones in this sample may be carry-over from other donors' samples. CDR3 coding DNA: TGTGCTAGTGGTTTAGGTACAGCCTACGAGCAGTACTTC. Its protein is CASGLGTAYEQYF.